Shown below are 22 T cell receptor beta chains from a single sample sequenced in a study of blood T cell repertoires in COVID-19 (dated by TCRdb to about 2020). The library was prepared using the immunoSEQ multiplex PCR assay. TCRdb carries this immuneACCESS record with in-frame sequences only. Its versions omit some clonotypes, under half of them owing to an unresolved V gene in the studies checked, with the rest unexplained. This sample has approximately 280,000 clones in its table, and around 90% of those were observed once. Together, the top ten hold roughly 7.3% of the sample. Sequenced: peripheral blood. The source of these receptors is a woman in her twenties or thirties with COVID-19, enrolled during active disease.

Only a few counts were recorded for this clone. This chain links TRBV3-1 (or the pseudogene TRBV3-2) with TRBJ1-6; 7 bases line up with TRBD1. Trimming cost V 3 bases and J 7 bases; bases outside gene matches: 3. This CDR3 has 14 amino acids. Germline CDR1 is LGHDT and CDR2 is YNNKEL (reference sequence). The DNA for the CDR3 is TGTGCCAGCAGCCAGGGACAGCTAAATTCACCCCTCCACTTT. Its translation: CASSQGQLNSPLHF.

The chain is built from TRBV20-1 and TRBJ2-3; perhaps TRBD2 as D (5 bases). The CDR3 totals 15 residues. CDR1 and CDR2 (germline): DFQATT, SNEGSKA (reference sequence). Between the trimmed V and J ends, which lost 6 bases and 2 bases, there was a span of 18 bases. CDR3 sequence reads: CSASRLGEDTDTQYF. CDR3 nucleotide sequence: TGCAGTGCGAGTAGATTGGGAGAGGACACAGATACGCAGTATTTT.

This clone has only one observation. CDR3 nucleotide sequence: TGTGCCAGCAGTTCCTCGCAGCGAGATACGCAGTATTTT. Its translation: CASSSSQRDTQYF. The V gene is TRBV6-6, the J gene TRBJ2-3; D uncertain. V was clipped by 4 bases and J by 5 bases, with 10 bases between them. There are 13 residues in the CDR3. Germline assignment: CDR1 MNHNY and CDR2 SVGAGI (reference sequence).

V usage is TRBV19 and J usage is TRBJ1-5; 7 nucleotides align to TRBD1. The CDR3 runs 14 residues. J gave up 4 bases and V 8 bases, and 8 bases lay outside the gene matches. In germline, CDR1 is LNHDA, CDR2 SQIVND (reference sequence). The CDR3 nucleotides are TGTGCCAGTCGAACTACAGGGGTAAATCAGCCCCAGCATTTT. It codes for CASRTTGVNQPQHF. Using reference TRBV19 and TRBJ1-5 for the parts outside the CDR3, the full variable domain is DGGITQSPKYLFRKEGQNVTLSCEQNLNHDAMYWYRQDPGQGLRLIYYSQIVNDFQKGDIAEGYSVSREKKESFPLTVTSAQKNPTAFYLCASRTTGVNQPQHFGDGTRLSIL.

The chain recombines TRBV7-8 with TRBJ1-2; no definite D call. Trimming shortened V by 6 bases and J by 8 bases, and 19 bases separated the two germline ends. CDR3 length equals 14 residues. Germline loops: CDR1 SGHVS, CDR2 FQNEAQ. CDR3 sequence reads: CASSQIGGNRGYTF. DNA of the CDR3: TGTGCCAGCAGTCAGATTGGAGGGAACAGAGGCTACACCTTC.

The gene calls are TRBV19 and TRBJ2-1, with 9 positions matching TRBD1. The CDR3 length is 13 residues. The V segment lost 5 bases and the J segment 9 bases; nucleotides outside the gene matches: 5. The germline gives CDR1 LNHDA, CDR2 SQIVND (reference sequence). CDR3 in amino acids: CASSPDRGTEQFF. DNA of the CDR3: TGTGCCAGTAGTCCTGACAGGGGGACTGAGCAGTTCTTC.

The sample holds one count of this clone. The genes are TRBV10-1 and TRBJ2-2, with D possibly being TRBD1 (5 bases). The CDR3 extends over 14 amino acids. Trimming stripped 0 bases from V and 4 bases from J, with 6 bases between. Germline lookup yields CDR1 WNHNN and CDR2 SYGVQD (reference sequence). The CDR3 sequence: CASSESTGTGELFF. In nucleotides, the CDR3 is TGCGCCAGCAGTGAGTCCACAGGCACCGGGGAGCTGTTTTTT.

V is TRBV2 and J is TRBJ2-1; 14 bases are shared with TRBD2. Losses at the gene ends were 6 bases for V and 9 bases for J; bases not matched to a gene: 7. The CDR3 length is 15 residues. Germline V lookup: CDR1 SNHLY, CDR2 FYNNEI. The CDR3 is CASRTGLAGGGEQFF. The CDR3 DNA follows: TGTGCCAGCAGGACAGGACTAGCGGGAGGAGGTGAGCAGTTCTTC.

The rearrangement links TRBV7-2 to TRBJ2-7, with a possible D match to TRBD1 (5 bases). Looked up from germline, CDR1 is SGHTA and CDR2 is FQGNSA. The length of the CDR3 is 14 residues. Trimming removed 1 base at V and 2 bases at J, with 9 bases between. The CDR3 sequence is CASSLGGSPYEQYF. DNA for the CDR3: TGTGCCAGCAGCTTAGGGGGCTCGCCCTACGAGCAGTACTTC.

The chain has TRBV6-2 or TRBV6-3 and TRBJ1-1, with D perhaps TRBD1 (6 bases). The CDR3 runs to 14 residues. Trimming took off 0 bases at V and 4 bases at J, with 9 bases between the two ends. Germline V lookup: CDR1 MNHEY, CDR2 SVGEGT. The CDR3 region is CASSYSTGSTEAFF. The DNA for the CDR3 is TGTGCCAGCAGTTACTCAACAGGGAGCACTGAAGCTTTCTTT.

J is TRBJ1-1 and V is TRBV7-9; the D gene is possibly TRBD1 (6 bases). CDR1 is SEHNR and CDR2 is FQNEAQ in the germline V gene (reference sequence). Trimming cost V 4 bases and J 1 base, with 7 bases left between them. There are 13 residues in the CDR3. DNA for the CDR3: TGTGCCAGCAGCTGGACAGAGAACACTGAAGCTTTCTTT. This encodes CASSWTENTEAFF. The variable domain in full, completed from reference TRBV7-9 and TRBJ1-1, reads DTGVSQNPRHKITKRGQNVTFRCDPISEHNRLYWYRQTLGQGPEFLTYFQNEAQLEKSRLLSDRFSAERPKGSFSTLEIQRTEQGDSAMYLCASSWTENTEAFFGQGTRLTVV.

The V call is TRBV10-3, the J call TRBJ1-2; D is ambiguous. The CDR3 contains 13 residues. The V and J ends lost 5 bases and 4 bases respectively, with 11 bases between them. Germline-derived CDR1 and CDR2 are ENHRY and SYGVKD. Here the CDR3 reads CAISPTDGYGYTF. In DNA, the CDR3 is TGTGCCATCAGTCCAACAGATGGCTATGGCTACACCTTC.

The genes are TRBV7-9 and TRBJ2-5; maybe TRBD1 (5 bases). V lost 7 bases, J lost 2 bases, and 20 bases lay in between. CDR3 length equals 16 residues. Germline values: CDR1 SEHNR, CDR2 FQNEAQ (reference sequence). The CDR3 loop reads CASTREVGRVQETQYF. As DNA, the CDR3 is TGTGCCAGCACCCGAGAGGTGGGCAGGGTACAAGAGACCCAGTACTTC.

This clone was seen only once. The chain links TRBV25-1 to TRBJ2-5, with D perhaps TRBD1 (6 bases). V lost 5 bases and J lost 5, with 12 bases in between. CDR3 size: 13 residues. Germline assignment: CDR1 MGHDK and CDR2 SYGVNS. The chain's CDR3 is CASSLQGSETQYF. The CDR3 coding sequence is TGTGCCAGCAGTTTACAGGGATCCGAGACCCAGTACTTC.

CDR3 DNA sequence: TGTGCCAGCACTAGCGGGACCACAGATACGCAGTATTTT. Translated: CASTSGTTDTQYF. The chain carries TRBV6-5 and TRBJ2-3; 9 nucleotides agree with TRBD2. The CDR3 loop spans 13 amino acids. V shed 7 bases, J shed 2 bases, and the junction held 1 base outside the gene matches. Germline loops: CDR1 MNHEY, CDR2 SVGAGI.

This rearrangement joins TRBV11-3 to TRBJ1-5; TRBD1 is a possible D gene (5 bases). The CDR3 runs 14 residues. Trimming removed 5 bases from V and 0 bases from J, with 8 bases in between. Per germline, CDR1 SGHNT and CDR2 YENEEA. The CDR3 spells CASSPRDSNQPQHF. CDR3 DNA sequence: TGTGCCAGCAGCCCCAGGGATAGCAATCAGCCCCAGCATTTT.

This clone is a singleton in its sample. This sequence joins TRBV7-3 and TRBJ2-7, with TRBD2 matching over 8 bases. The germline CDR1 and CDR2 sequences are SGHTA and FQGTGA. After removal of 5 bases from V and 3 bases from J, the junction contained 9 bases not matched to a gene. This CDR3 is built from 15 residues. DNA of the CDR3: TGTGCCAGCAGCCCGTACGGGGGGGATGGCTACGAGCAGTACTTC. Residues: CASSPYGGDGYEQYF.

The chain couples TRBV7-2 to TRBJ2-1, with 8 bases identical to TRBD2. Per germline, CDR1 SGHTA and CDR2 FQGNSA. This CDR3 is built from 15 residues. Losses at the gene ends were 2 bases for V and 7 bases for J; bases not matched to a gene: 7. In nucleotides, the CDR3 is TGTGCCAGCAGCTTATCCGGGACTAGTGGTAATGAGCAGTTCTTC. Protein product: CASSLSGTSGNEQFF.

The rearrangement joins TRBV19 to TRBJ1-3, with 8 bases aligning to TRBD1. Germline-derived CDR1 and CDR2 are LNHDA and SQIVND (reference sequence). The CDR3 extends over 18 amino acids. Trimming at V came to 3 bases and at J to 0 bases, leaving 10 bases not matched to a gene. Here the CDR3 DNA reads TGTGCCAGTAGTATTATGTTCGCCGGACAGGGCTCTGGAAACACCATATATTTT. This codes for CASSIMFAGQGSGNTIYF.

This clone is a singleton in its sample. As DNA, the CDR3 is TGTGCCAGTAGTATAGCTCAGCGGTACGAGCAGTACTTC. Translation: CASSIAQRYEQYF. The V call is TRBV19, the J call TRBJ2-7, with D perhaps TRBD2 (5 bases). The CDR3 consists of 13 residues. Trimming pared 1 base from V and 4 bases from J, leaving 8 bases between. Germline V gives CDR1 LNHDA, CDR2 SQIVND (reference sequence). Full variable domain (outside the CDR3, taken from reference TRBV19 and TRBJ2-7): DGGITQSPKYLFRKEGQNVTLSCEQNLNHDAMYWYRQDPGQGLRLIYYSQIVNDFQKGDIAEGYSVSREKKESFPLTVTSAQKNPTAFYLCASSIAQRYEQYFGPGTRLTVT.

The J gene is TRBJ1-2, the V gene TRBV9; 9 positions match TRBD1. This CDR3 region has 15 residues. V shed 3 bases and J 6 bases; nucleotides not matched to a gene: 9. Germline V gene lookup returns CDR1 SGDLS and CDR2 YYNGEE. CDR3 bases: TGTGCCAGCAGCGCTACGGGACAGGGTACGAATGGCTACACCTTC. This codes for CASSATGQGTNGYTF.

V usage is TRBV4-1 and J usage is TRBJ2-7; possibly TRBD2 for D (6 bases). The germline gives CDR1 MGHRA, CDR2 YSYEKL. The CDR3 spans 17 residues. With 1 base removed from V and 2 bases from J, the gap between germline ends came to 18 bases. Written as DNA, the CDR3 is TGCGCCAGCAGCCAAGGACCTAGTCTAGCGCCTACCTACGAGCAGTACTTC. It encodes CASSQGPSLAPTYEQYF.